These 13 T cell receptor beta chains originate from one sample sequenced in a study of cytomegalovirus exposure and HLA in healthy donors. Repertoires were generated with immunoSEQ multiplex PCR, while TCRdb's copy carries only in-frame clones and drops some. The profile shows hundreds of thousands of clones, 90% of them singletons. The sequenced sample consisted of PBMCs. Receptor source: a young woman in good health and CMV-seronegative.

V is TRBV19 and J is TRBJ1-4; TRBD1 agrees at 9 bases. V gave up 6 bases and J gave up 8 bases; unmatched junction bases: 10. The germline V gene has CDR1 LNHDA and CDR2 SQIVND (reference sequence). The CDR3 spans 15 residues. The CDR3 DNA reads TGTGCCAGTAGCCCCATGGACAGGGGTCAGGAAAAACTGTTTTTT. It specifies CASSPMDRGQEKLFF.

The V gene is TRBV19, the J gene TRBJ1-5; unclear D gene. CDR3 size: 13 residues. The germline gives CDR1 LNHDA, CDR2 SQIVND (reference sequence). The V end was cut by 6 bases, the J end by 7 bases, with 13 bases between. In DNA form, the CDR3 reads TGTGCCAGTAGCAAAAGGGAGGACCAGCCCCAGCATTTT. This codes for CASSKREDQPQHF.

CDR3 bases: TGTGCCAGCAGAGGACTCCAAGGGAGAACTGAAGCTTTCTTT. This sequence encodes CASRGLQGRTEAFF. The V gene is TRBV2, the J gene TRBJ1-1; the D is unclear. The CDR3 is 14 residues long. Germline CDR1 and CDR2: SNHLY and FYNNEI. Trimming cost V 6 bases and J 5 bases, with 16 bases left between them.

The chain links TRBV10-2 to TRBJ2-1; a weak D match, TRBD2 (6 bases). The CDR3 contains 13 residues. Between the trimmed V and J ends, which lost 8 bases and 4 bases, there was a span of 12 bases. Germline values: CDR1 WSHSY, CDR2 SAAADI. The CDR3 spells CASCLALYNEQFF. DNA for the CDR3: TGCGCCAGCTGTCTAGCGCTGTACAATGAGCAGTTCTTC.

The chain employs TRBV2 and TRBJ2-1; D possibly corresponds to TRBD2 (5 bases). The V end lost 3 bases, the J end lost 8 bases, and 8 bases lay between the germline ends. Germline loops: CDR1 SNHLY, CDR2 FYNNEI. The CDR3 contains 12 residues. CDR3 sequence (DNA): TGTGCCAGCAGTGATGGAGGCGATGAGCAGTTCTTC. This sequence encodes CASSDGGDEQFF.

This clone was recorded once. V gene TRBV7-3 combines with J gene TRBJ1-1; TRBD1 might be the D (6 bases). The V end was cut by 7 bases, the J end by 0 bases, with 12 bases between. Germline CDR1 SGHTA, CDR2 FQGTGA. The CDR3 sequence is 14 residues long. CDR3 bases: TGTGCCAGCAAGGGGGAAACCTTGAACACTGAAGCTTTCTTT. Translation: CASKGETLNTEAFF. Using reference TRBV7-3 and TRBJ1-1 for the parts outside the CDR3, the full variable domain is GAGVSQTPSNKVTEKGKYVELRCDPISGHTALYWYRQSLGQGPEFLIYFQGTGAADDSGLPNDRFFAVRPEGSVSTLKIQRTERGDSAVYLCASKGETLNTEAFFGQGTRLTVV.

This chain joins TRBV5-1 and TRBJ2-5; TRBD1 might be the D (6 bases). The V gene lost 0 bases and the J gene lost 5 bases, with 14 bases spanning the gap. This CDR3 is built from 15 residues. From germline, CDR1 is SGHRS and CDR2 YFSETQ. The chain's CDR3 is CASSLVSGVEETQYF. DNA of the CDR3: TGCGCCAGCAGCTTGGTCTCAGGGGTCGAGGAGACCCAGTACTTC.

The rearrangement uses TRBV18 and TRBJ1-1, with a tentative D call TRBD1 (5 bases). V lost 1 base, J lost 0 bases, and 12 bases lay in between. There are 16 residues in the CDR3. The V gene's germline CDR1 is KGHSH and CDR2 LQKENI. The CDR3 spells CASSPLPTALNTEAFF. The CDR3 region has the DNA TGTGCCAGCTCACCACTCCCGACAGCCTTGAACACTGAAGCTTTCTTT.

This clone was recorded only once. The CDR3 DNA is TGTGCCAGCAGCCACGCTAGCGGGAGGGGAAATGAGCAGTTCTTC. This sequence encodes CASSHASGRGNEQFF. V and J are TRBV7-3 and TRBJ2-1, with 12 bases identical to TRBD2. This CDR3 comprises 15 residues. The junction had 6 bases not matched to a gene; V was cut back by 5 bases and J by 7 bases. Germline V CDR1 and CDR2: SGHTA, FQGTGA.

V usage is TRBV9 and J usage is TRBJ2-7, with D maybe TRBD2 (7 bases). Germline CDR1 is SGDLS and CDR2 is YYNGEE. Trimming cost V 0 bases and J 0 bases, with 10 bases left between them. The length of the CDR3 is 15 residues. The CDR3 sequence: CASSVGGGYSYEQYF. CDR3 nucleotide sequence: TGTGCCAGCAGCGTAGGGGGGGGCTACTCCTACGAGCAGTACTTC. Looking up the rest from reference TRBV9 and TRBJ2-7 gives the full variable domain: DSGVTQTPKHLITATGQRVTLRCSPRSGDLSVYWYQQSLDQGLQFLIQYYNGEERAKGNILERFSAQQFPDLHSELNLSSLELGDSALYFCASSVGGGYSYEQYFGPGTRLTVT.

The CDR3 bases are TGTGCCAGCAGTGAATCCGACATCGGGGAGCAGTTCTTC. Its translation: CASSESDIGEQFF. V and J are TRBV25-1 and TRBJ2-1; D gene unclear. V lost 1 base to trimming and J lost 10 bases, with 11 bases between them. CDR3 length equals 13 residues. Germline assignment: CDR1 MGHDK and CDR2 SYGVNS.

The chain has TRBV6-1 and TRBJ1-2, with 7 bases aligning to TRBD1. This CDR3 comprises 13 residues. With 6 bases clipped from V and 2 bases from J, the junction kept 3 bases outside the gene matches. The germline V gene has CDR1 MNHNS and CDR2 SASEGT. The CDR3 sequence: CASRWTGNYGYTF. For the CDR3, the DNA is TGTGCCAGCAGATGGACAGGAAACTATGGCTACACCTTC.

The chain links TRBV27 to TRBJ2-5; 8 nucleotides line up with TRBD1. V gave up 5 bases and J gave up 2 bases; unmatched junction bases: 4. The CDR3 loop spans 14 amino acids. The germline V gene has CDR1 MNHEY and CDR2 SMNVEV (reference sequence). CDR3 DNA sequence: TGTGCCAGCAGTCCCCGGACAGGGCAAGAGACCCAGTACTTC. Its protein product is CASSPRTGQETQYF.